The 9 T cell receptor beta chains below come from one sample, sequenced in a study of T cells in women clearing cervical HPV infection (dated by TCRdb to between 2018 and 2020). The library came from the immunoSEQ multiplex PCR assay. TCRdb's version of the immuneACCESS table is confined to in-frame rearrangements and falls short of the full clone set. An unresolved V gene accounts for under half of the shortfall where checked; the remainder is of unknown origin. This sample's clone table shows tens of thousands of clones. The ten top clones hold about 6% of the sample. The sample taken for sequencing was blood buffy coat. The receptors originated from a woman aged 18 to 75 with a cervical HPV16 infection that either progressed to CIN3+ or cleared (not recorded which).

The CDR3 bases that were read are TGTGCCAGCTCACCAGCGACAGGCTCTGGAAACACC. This encodes CASSPATGSGNT. The whole CDR3 region reads CASSPATGSGNTIYF. This chain connects TRBV18 to TRBJ1-3, with a possible D match to TRBD1 (6 bases). Sequencing ends 3 residues short of the CDR3 end; the germline J gene provides the rest. The V end lost 2 bases, the J end lost 0 bases, and 8 bases lay between the germline ends. The CDR3 loop spans 15 amino acids. Germline CDR1 reads KGHSH; CDR2 reads LQKENI.

Comment on this clone: Read sequence stops 3 residues before the CDR3 end, and the germline J gene provides the missing end. The chain employs TRBV10-3 and TRBJ1-5; D remains unclear. CDR3 size: 15 residues. V was trimmed by 4 bases and J by 2 bases, leaving 12 bases between them. Germline CDR1 ENHRY, CDR2 SYGVKD. Here the CDR3 reads CAISAGERGNQPQHF. The covered CDR3 bases are TGTGCCATCAGTGCAGGCGAAAGGGGCAATCAGCCC.

Comments on this clone: The read stops 3 residues short of the end of the CDR3; the missing end is completed from the germline J gene. The gene calls are TRBV5-6 and TRBJ1-2, with D possibly TRBD1 on 5 matching bases. Germline V gene sequence: CDR1 SGHDT, CDR2 YYEEEE. V lost 2 bases, J lost 7 bases, and 12 bases lay in between. This CDR3 is built from 13 residues. The covered CDR3 bases are TGTGCCAGCAGCTTCGACGCGGGGGGTGGC. Its protein is CASSFDAGGG. The full CDR3 sequence reads CASSFDAGGGYTF.

As regards this clone: The read halts 3 residues ahead of the CDR3 end, with the missing end drawn from the germline J gene. The V call is TRBV5-1, the J call TRBJ2-1; D is possibly TRBD2 (6 bases). CDR3 length: 16 amino acids. Trimming took off 0 bases at V and 8 bases at J, with 18 bases between the two ends. The germline V gene has CDR1 SGHRS and CDR2 YFSETQ. The covered CDR3 bases are TGCGCCAGCAGCTTGGGGGGCCCGGGGGTTCAGGATGAG. Amino acid sequence: CASSLGGPGVQDE. The whole CDR3 sequence is CASSLGGPGVQDEQFF.

With respect to this clone: Coverage ceases 3 residues before the CDR3 finishes, and the germline J gene fills in the end. This sample also contains other DNA sequences that code for the same CDR3. This chain links TRBV5-1 with TRBJ1-3, with 8 bases matching TRBD1. Looked up from germline, CDR1 is SGHRS and CDR2 is YFSETQ. This CDR3 has 14 residues. The trim removed 5 bases at V and 7 bases at J, leaving 8 bases unmatched. CDR3 region: CASSRTGSYNTIYF. The CDR3 DNA, read in part, is TGCGCCAGCAGTCGGACAGGGTCTTACAACACC.

As for this clone: The CDR3 end falls 3 residues outside the read, so it is completed with the germline J gene. The V call is TRBV29-1, the J call TRBJ1-1; the D gene is possibly TRBD1 (5 bases). Germline-derived CDR1 and CDR2 are SQVTM and ANQGSEA. The CDR3 spans 13 residues. V lost 3 bases, J lost 0 bases, and 8 bases lay in between. CDR3 sequence reads: CSVEDTLNTEAFF. Partial CDR3 DNA: TGCAGCGTTGAGGACACTTTGAACACTGAA.

With regard to this clone: The read halts 3 residues ahead of the CDR3 end, with the missing end drawn from the germline J gene. This chain links TRBV23-1 with TRBJ1-1; no clear D. TRBV23-1 is an ORF, and what it does is uncertain. The CDR3 runs to 10 residues. The CDR3 here is CASSRRAAFF. Incomplete CDR3 DNA: TGCGCCAGCAGTCGAAGGGCA.

On this clone itself: The CDR3 extends 3 residues past the end of the read, so its final part is completed from the germline J gene. This chain links TRBV19 with TRBJ2-5; TRBD2 matches at 9 bases. The CDR3 consists of 15 residues. CDR1 and CDR2 from the germline V gene are LNHDA and SQIVND (reference sequence). V shed 10 bases, J shed 2 bases, and the junction held 11 bases outside the gene matches. Incomplete CDR3 DNA: TGTGCCACTGCTCTTAGCGGGAGAGGGCAAGAGACC. Amino acid sequence: CATALSGRGQET. The whole CDR3 sequence reads CATALSGRGQETQYF.

For this clone: The read falls 3 residues short of the CDR3 end, and the missing part is taken from the germline J gene. The chain joins TRBV6-4 to TRBJ2-1, with 9 bases fitting TRBD2. Germline loops: CDR1 MRHNA, CDR2 SNTAGT. This CDR3 is 14 amino acids long. The V segment lost 4 bases and the J segment 8 bases; nucleotides outside the gene matches: 6. This CDR3 reads CASSASSGKDEQFF. The sequenced CDR3 bases are TGTGCCAGCAGTGCGTCTAGCGGGAAGGATGAG.